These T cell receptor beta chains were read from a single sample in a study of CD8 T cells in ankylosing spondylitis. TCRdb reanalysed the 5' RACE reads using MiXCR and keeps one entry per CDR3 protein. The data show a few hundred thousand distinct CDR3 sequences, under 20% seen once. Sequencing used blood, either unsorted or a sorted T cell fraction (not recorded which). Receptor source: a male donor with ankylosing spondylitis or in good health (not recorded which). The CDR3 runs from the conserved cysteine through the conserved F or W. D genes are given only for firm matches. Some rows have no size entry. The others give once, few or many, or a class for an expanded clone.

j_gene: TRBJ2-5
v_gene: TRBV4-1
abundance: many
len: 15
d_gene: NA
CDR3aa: CASSQVATAEETQYF
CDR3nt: TGCGCCAGCAGCCAAGTGGCGACTGCGGAAGAGACCCAGTACTTC

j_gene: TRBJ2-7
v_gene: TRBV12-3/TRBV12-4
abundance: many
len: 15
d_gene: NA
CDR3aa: CASINPGLPAYEQYF
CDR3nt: TGTGCCAGCATTAACCCCGGGCTCCCGGCCTACGAGCAGTACTTC

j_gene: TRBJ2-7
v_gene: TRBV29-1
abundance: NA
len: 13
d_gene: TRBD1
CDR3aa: CSVAGTGAYEQYF
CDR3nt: TGCAGCGTGGCCGGGACAGGAGCCTACGAGCAGTACTTC

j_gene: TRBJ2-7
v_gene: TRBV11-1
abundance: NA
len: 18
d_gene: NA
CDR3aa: CASSLGPFLQGEPYEQYF
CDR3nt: TGTGCCAGCAGCTTAGGCCCATTTTTGCAAGGGGAGCCCTACGAGCAGTACTTC

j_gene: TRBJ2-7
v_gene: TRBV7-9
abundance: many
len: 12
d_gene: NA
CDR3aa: CASSHTDYEQYF
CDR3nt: TGTGCCAGCAGCCATACGGACTACGAGCAGTACTTC

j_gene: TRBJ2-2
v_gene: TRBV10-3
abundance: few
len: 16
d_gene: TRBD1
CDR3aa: CAISDPGQGGTGELFF
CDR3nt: TGTGCCATCAGTGACCCGGGACAGGGCGGTACCGGGGAGCTGTTTTTT

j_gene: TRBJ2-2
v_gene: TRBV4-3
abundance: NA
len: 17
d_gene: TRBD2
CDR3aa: CASSPGTSGKNTGELFF
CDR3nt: TGCGCCAGCAGCCCGGGGACTAGCGGGAAAAACACCGGGGAGCTGTTTTTT

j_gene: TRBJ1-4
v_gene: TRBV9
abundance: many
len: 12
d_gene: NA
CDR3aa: CASSGLNEKLFF
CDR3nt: TGTGCCAGCAGCGGCCTTAATGAAAAACTGTTTTTT

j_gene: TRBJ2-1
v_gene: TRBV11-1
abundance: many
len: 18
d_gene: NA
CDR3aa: CASSSRELTYNSYNEQFF
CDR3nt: TGTGCCAGCAGCTCTCGAGAACTAACCTACAACTCCTACAATGAGCAGTTCTTC

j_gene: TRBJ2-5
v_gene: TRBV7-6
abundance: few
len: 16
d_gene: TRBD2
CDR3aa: CASSAPSGRLQETQYF
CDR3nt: TGTGCCAGCAGCGCGCCTAGCGGGAGGTTACAAGAGACCCAGTACTTC

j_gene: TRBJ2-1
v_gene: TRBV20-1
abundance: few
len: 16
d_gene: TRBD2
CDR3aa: CSARDGTSGRENEQFF
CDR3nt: TGCAGTGCTAGGGACGGGACTAGCGGGAGAGAAAATGAGCAGTTCTTC

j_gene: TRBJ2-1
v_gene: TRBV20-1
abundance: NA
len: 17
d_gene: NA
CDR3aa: CSARDWRVSSEYNEQFF
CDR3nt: TGCAGTGCTAGAGATTGGCGAGTGTCTAGCGAATACAATGAGCAGTTCTTC

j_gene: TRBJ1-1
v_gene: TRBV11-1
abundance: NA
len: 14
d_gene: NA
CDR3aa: CASSPRDWDTEAFF
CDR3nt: TGTGCCAGCAGCCCACGAGATTGGGACACTGAAGCTTTCTTT

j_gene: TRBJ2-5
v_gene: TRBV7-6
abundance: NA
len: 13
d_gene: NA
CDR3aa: CASTPQVQETQYF
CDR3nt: TGTGCCAGCACCCCTCAAGTCCAAGAGACCCAGTACTTC

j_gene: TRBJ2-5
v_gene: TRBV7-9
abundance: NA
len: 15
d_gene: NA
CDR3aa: CASSPYRDAQETQYF
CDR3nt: TGTGCCAGCAGCCCCTACCGGGACGCACAAGAGACCCAGTACTTC

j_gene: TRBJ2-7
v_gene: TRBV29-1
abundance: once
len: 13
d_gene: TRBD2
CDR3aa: CSVEIPGGYEQYF
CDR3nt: TGCAGCGTTGAAATCCCGGGAGGCTACGAGCAGTACTTC

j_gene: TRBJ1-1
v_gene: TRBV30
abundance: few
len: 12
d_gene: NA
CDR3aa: CAWSAGDTEAFF
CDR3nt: TGTGCCTGGAGTGCCGGGGACACTGAAGCTTTCTTT

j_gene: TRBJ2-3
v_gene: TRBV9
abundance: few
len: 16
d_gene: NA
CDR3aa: CASSSDGGKGTDTQYF
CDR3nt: TGTGCCAGCAGCTCCGACGGGGGTAAGGGAACAGATACGCAGTATTTT

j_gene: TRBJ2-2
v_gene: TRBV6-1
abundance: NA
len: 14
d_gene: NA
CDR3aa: CASKVTWNTGELFF
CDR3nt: TGTGCCAGCAAAGTGACATGGAACACCGGGGAGCTGTTTTTT

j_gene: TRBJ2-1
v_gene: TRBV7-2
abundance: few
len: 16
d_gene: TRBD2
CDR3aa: CASSLARLAGYNEQFF
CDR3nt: TGTGCCAGCAGCTTAGCGCGGTTAGCGGGGTACAATGAGCAGTTCTTC

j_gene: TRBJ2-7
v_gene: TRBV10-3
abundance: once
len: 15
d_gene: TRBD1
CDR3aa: CAISESRGPEYEQYF
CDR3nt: TGTGCCATCAGTGAGTCGAGGGGGCCGGAGTACGAGCAGTACTTC

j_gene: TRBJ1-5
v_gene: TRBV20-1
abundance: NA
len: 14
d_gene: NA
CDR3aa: CSARDGARREPQHF
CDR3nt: TGCAGTGCTAGAGATGGGGCCCGTAGGGAGCCCCAGCATTTT

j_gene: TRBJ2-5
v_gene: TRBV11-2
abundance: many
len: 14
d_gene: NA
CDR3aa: CASRPGQHQETQYF
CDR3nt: TGTGCCAGCAGACCCGGACAGCACCAAGAGACCCAGTACTTC

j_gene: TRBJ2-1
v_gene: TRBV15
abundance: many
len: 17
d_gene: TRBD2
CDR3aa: CATSSSGTSGRYNEQFF
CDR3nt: TGTGCCACCAGCAGCTCGGGGACTAGCGGGAGGTACAATGAGCAGTTCTTC

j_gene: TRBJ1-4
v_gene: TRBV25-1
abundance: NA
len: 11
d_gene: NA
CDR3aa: CASSPAMKLFF
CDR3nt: TGTGCCAGCAGCCCGGCGATGAAACTGTTTTTT

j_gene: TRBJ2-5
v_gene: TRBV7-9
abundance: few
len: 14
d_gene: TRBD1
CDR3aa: CASSQSGQKETQYF
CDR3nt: TGTGCCAGCAGCCAATCGGGACAGAAAGAGACCCAGTACTTC

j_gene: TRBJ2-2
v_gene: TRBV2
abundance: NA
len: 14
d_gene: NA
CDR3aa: CASRYQFDTGELFF
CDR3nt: TGTGCCAGCAGGTACCAATTTGACACCGGGGAGCTGTTTTTT

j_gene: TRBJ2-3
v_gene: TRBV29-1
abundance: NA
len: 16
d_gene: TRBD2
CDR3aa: CSVEDRTSGSENTQYF
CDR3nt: TGCAGCGTTGAAGACCGGACTAGCGGGAGTGAGAATACGCAGTATTTT

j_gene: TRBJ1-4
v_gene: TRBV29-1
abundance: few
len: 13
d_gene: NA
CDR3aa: CSEIGGSEEKLFF
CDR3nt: TGCAGCGAGATAGGGGGTTCGGAGGAAAAACTGTTTTTT

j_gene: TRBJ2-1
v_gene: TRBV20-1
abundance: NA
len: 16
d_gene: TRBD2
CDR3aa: CSAPIAGGSSYNEQFF
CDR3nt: TGCAGTGCTCCAATAGCGGGAGGGAGCTCCTACAATGAGCAGTTCTTC

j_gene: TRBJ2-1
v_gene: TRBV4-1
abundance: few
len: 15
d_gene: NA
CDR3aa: CASSCTSRTYNEQFF
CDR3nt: TGCGCCAGCAGCTGTACTAGCCGAACCTACAATGAGCAGTTCTTC

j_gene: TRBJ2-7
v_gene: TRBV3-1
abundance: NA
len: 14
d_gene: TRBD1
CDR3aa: CASSPGQGYYEQYF
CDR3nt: TGTGCCAGCAGCCCCGGACAGGGTTACTACGAGCAGTACTTC

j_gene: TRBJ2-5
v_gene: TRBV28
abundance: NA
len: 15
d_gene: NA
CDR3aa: CASSFSTVQPNPQYF
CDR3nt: TGTGCCAGCAGTTTTTCCACGGTACAGCCTAATCCCCAGTACTTC

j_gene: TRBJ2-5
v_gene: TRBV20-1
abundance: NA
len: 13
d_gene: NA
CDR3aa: CSAREWAQETQYF
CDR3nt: TGCAGTGCTAGGGAGTGGGCCCAAGAGACCCAGTACTTC

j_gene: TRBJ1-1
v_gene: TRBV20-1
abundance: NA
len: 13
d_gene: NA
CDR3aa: CSARVPNYAEAFF
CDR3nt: TGCAGTGCTAGAGTACCGAATTACGCTGAAGCTTTCTTT

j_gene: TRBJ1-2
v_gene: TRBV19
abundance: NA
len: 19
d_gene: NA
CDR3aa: CASSIFPRALLHQNYGYTF
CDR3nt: TGTGCCAGTAGTATATTCCCAAGGGCCTTGCTGCACCAGAACTATGGCTACACCTTC

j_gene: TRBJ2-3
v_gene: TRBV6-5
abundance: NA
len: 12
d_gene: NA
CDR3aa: CASSYNTDTQYF
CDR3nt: TGTGCCAGCAGTTACAATACAGATACGCAGTATTTT

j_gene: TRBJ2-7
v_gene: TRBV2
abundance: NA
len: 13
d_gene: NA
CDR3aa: CASAGELRYEQYF
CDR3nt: TGTGCCAGCGCAGGGGAGTTGCGGTACGAGCAGTACTTC

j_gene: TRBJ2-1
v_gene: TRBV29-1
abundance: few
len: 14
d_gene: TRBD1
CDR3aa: CSVVFAGGWNEQFF
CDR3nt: TGCAGCGTTGTTTTTGCAGGGGGCTGGAATGAGCAGTTCTTC

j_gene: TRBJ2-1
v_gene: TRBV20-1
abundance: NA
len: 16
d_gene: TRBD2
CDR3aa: CSARDLSGEGRDEQFF
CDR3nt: TGCAGTGCTAGAGATCTATCGGGGGAGGGCCGGGACGAGCAGTTCTTC

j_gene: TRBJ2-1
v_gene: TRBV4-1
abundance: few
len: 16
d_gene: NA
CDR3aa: CASSQDAVRGGNEQFF
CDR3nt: TGCGCCAGCAGCCAAGATGCAGTTCGGGGTGGCAATGAGCAGTTCTTC

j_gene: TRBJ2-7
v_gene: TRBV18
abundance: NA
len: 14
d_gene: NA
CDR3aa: CASSPRLGLNEQYF
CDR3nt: TGTGCCAGCTCACCACGTCTAGGGTTAAACGAGCAGTACTTC

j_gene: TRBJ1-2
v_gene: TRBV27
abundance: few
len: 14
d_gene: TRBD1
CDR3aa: CASSLSPGGYGYTF
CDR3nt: TGTGCCAGCAGTTTATCCCCAGGGGGCTATGGCTACACCTTC

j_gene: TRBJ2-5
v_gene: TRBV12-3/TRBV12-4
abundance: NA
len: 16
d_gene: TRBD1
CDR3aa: CASSLGGTGVQETQYF
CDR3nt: TGTGCCAGCAGTTTAGGCGGGACAGGAGTACAAGAGACCCAGTACTTC

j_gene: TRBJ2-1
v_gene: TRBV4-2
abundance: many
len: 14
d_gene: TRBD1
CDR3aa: CASSQGDGTGFEFF
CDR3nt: TGTGCCAGCAGCCAAGGTGACGGGACAGGGTTCGAGTTCTTC

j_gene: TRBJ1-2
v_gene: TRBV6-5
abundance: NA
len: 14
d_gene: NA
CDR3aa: CTSSSVGGLDGYTF
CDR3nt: TGTACCAGCAGTTCGGTGGGAGGTTTGGATGGCTACACCTTC

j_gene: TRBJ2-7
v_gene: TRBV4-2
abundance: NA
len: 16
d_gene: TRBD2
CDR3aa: CASSQVSLAGAYEQYF
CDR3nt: TGTGCCAGCAGCCAAGTCAGTCTAGCGGGGGCGTACGAGCAGTACTTC

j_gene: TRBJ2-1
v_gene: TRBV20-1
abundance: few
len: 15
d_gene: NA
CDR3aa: CSAPGSDSSYNEQFF
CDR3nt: TGCAGTGCTCCGGGTAGCGACAGCTCCTACAATGAGCAGTTCTTC

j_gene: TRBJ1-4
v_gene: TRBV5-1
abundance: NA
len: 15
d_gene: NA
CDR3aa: CASSLGRETNEKLFF
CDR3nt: TGCGCCAGCAGCTTGGGGCGGGAAACTAATGAAAAACTGTTTTTT

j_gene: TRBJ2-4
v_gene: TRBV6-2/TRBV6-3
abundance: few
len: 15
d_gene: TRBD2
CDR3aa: CASSHLAGIQNIQYF
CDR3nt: TGTGCCAGCAGCCATCTAGCGGGAATCCAAAACATTCAGTACTTC

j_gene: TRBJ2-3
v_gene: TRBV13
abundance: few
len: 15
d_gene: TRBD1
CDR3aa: CASSLRGGSKDTQYF
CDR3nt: TGTGCCAGCAGCTTACGAGGGGGCTCGAAAGATACGCAGTATTTT

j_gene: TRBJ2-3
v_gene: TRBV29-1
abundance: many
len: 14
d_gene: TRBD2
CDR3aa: CSVVEAGGPDTQYF
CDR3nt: TGCAGCGTTGTAGAAGCGGGAGGGCCAGATACGCAGTATTTT

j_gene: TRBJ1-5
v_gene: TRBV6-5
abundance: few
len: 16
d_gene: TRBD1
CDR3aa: CASSYSGTGNNQPQHF
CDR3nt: TGTGCCAGCAGTTACTCAGGGACAGGCAACAATCAGCCCCAGCATTTT

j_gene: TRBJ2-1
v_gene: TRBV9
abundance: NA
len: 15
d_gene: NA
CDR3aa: CASSPGRVGLSEQFF
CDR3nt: TGTGCCAGCAGCCCAGGAAGGGTGGGACTTAGTGAGCAGTTCTTC

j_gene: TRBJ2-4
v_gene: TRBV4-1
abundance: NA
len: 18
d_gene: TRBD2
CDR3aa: CASSRILYLSGSYNIQYF
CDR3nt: TGCGCCAGCAGCCGGATCCTTTATCTTAGCGGGAGTTATAACATTCAGTACTTC

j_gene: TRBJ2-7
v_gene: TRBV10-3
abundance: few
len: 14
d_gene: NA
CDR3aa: CAISEMGSSYEQYF
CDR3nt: TGTGCCATCAGTGAGATGGGTAGCTCCTACGAGCAGTACTTC

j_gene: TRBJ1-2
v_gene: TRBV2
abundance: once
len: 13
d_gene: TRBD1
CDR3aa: CASSGGTGTGYTF
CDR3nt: TGTGCCAGCAGTGGGGGGACAGGCACTGGCTACACCTTC